The 28 T cell receptor beta chains in this list originate from one sample, sequenced in a study of beta chain features in type 1 diabetes. Investigators reverse transcribed all isolated RNA, so they sequenced expressed TCRB transcripts. The assay was immunoSEQ multiplex PCR, and TCRdb's table has in-frame clones only and misses some. Among some 240,000 clones, 16% were seen once, and the ten largest hold 0.08% to 0.095%. Antigen specificity for these receptors is unknown. Whole-study results and caveats: Within each of all four CD4+ subsets, Type 1 diabetes patients had TCRB CDR3s that were moderately but significantly shorter.

The material sequenced was naive CD4+ T cells from blood. Receptors were obtained from a man aged 30-40 years with type 1 diabetes.

The rearrangement joins TRBV30 to TRBJ1-2, with 9 nucleotides matching TRBD1. Looked up from germline, CDR1 is GTSNPN and CDR2 is SVGIG (reference sequence). V shed 0 bases and J 0 bases; nucleotides not matched to a gene: 8. CDR3 size: 17 residues. The CDR3 here is CAWSVGTGTSSNYGYTF. CDR3 coding DNA: TGTGCCTGGAGTGTAGGGACAGGGACCTCTTCTAACTATGGCTACACCTTC.

The chain joins TRBV7-2 to TRBJ2-2, with D unresolved. V was pared by 3 bases and J by 1 base, with 9 bases between. This CDR3 comprises 15 residues. Germline CDR1 is SGHTA and CDR2 is FQGNSA. CDR3 bases: TGTGCCAGCAGCTTTAGAGCGCGGAACACCGGGGAGCTGTTTTTT. It encodes CASSFRARNTGELFF.

The V and J genes are TRBV18 and TRBJ2-6, with D possibly matching TRBD1 (5 bases). The CDR3 is 14 amino acids. Looked up from germline, CDR1 is KGHSH and CDR2 is LQKENI. Trimming left V 3 bases short and J 8 bases short, with 11 bases between. CDR3 residues: CASSPGQGSNVLTF. The CDR3 bases are TGTGCCAGCTCACCGGGGCAGGGCTCCAACGTCCTGACTTTC.

This clone was counted between two and nine times. The chain has TRBV30 and TRBJ2-1, with TRBD1 matching 8 bases. The CDR3 totals 15 residues. J gave up 1 base and V 2 bases, and 4 bases lay outside the gene matches. CDR1 GTSNPN and CDR2 SVGIG come from the germline V gene (reference sequence). The chain's CDR3 is CAWSIGQGSYNEQFF. The CDR3 region has the DNA TGTGCCTGGAGTATAGGACAGGGTTCCTACAATGAGCAGTTCTTC.

This clone was counted between two and nine times. This chain uses TRBV29-1 with TRBJ2-5, with 9 bases lining up with TRBD1. Germline CDR1 is SQVTM and CDR2 is ANQGSEA. J gave up 2 bases and V 4 bases, and 11 bases lay outside the gene matches. The CDR3 spans 16 residues. The CDR3 nucleotides are TGCAGCGTTGGTCACCGGGACAGGGACCGTCAAGAGACCCAGTACTTC. Protein product: CSVGHRDRDRQETQYF.

The CDR3 loop is CASSLSRSGANVLTF. For the CDR3, the DNA is TGTGCCAGCAGCTTATCCAGATCTGGGGCCAACGTCCTGACTTTC. The chain combines TRBV7-8 with TRBJ2-6, with D uncertain. The CDR3 spans 15 residues. V was clipped by 2 bases and J by 1 base, with 6 bases between them. CDR1 and CDR2 (germline): SGHVS, FQNEAQ.

The sample holds a few counts of this clone. The chain has TRBV28 and TRBJ2-7; 9 bases agree with TRBD1. Unmatched junction bases numbered 11, after V lost 8 bases and J lost 6 bases. The CDR3 spans 14 residues. The germline gives CDR1 MDHEN, CDR2 SYDVKM. The CDR3 spells CASLRDRVSREQYF. CDR3 DNA: TGTGCCAGCCTGCGGGACAGGGTGTCTCGCGAGCAGTACTTC. Full variable domain (remainder filled in from reference TRBV28 and TRBJ2-7): DVKVTQSSRYLVKRTGEKVFLECVQDMDHENMFWYRQDPGLGLRLIYFSYDVKMKEKGDIPEGYSVSREKKERFSLILESASTNQTSMYLCASLRDRVSREQYFGPGTRLTVT.

This clone has a handful of counts. The chain is built from TRBV7-2 and TRBJ2-6; TRBD1 matches 8 bases. Germline lookup yields CDR1 SGHTA and CDR2 FQGNSA. J was trimmed by 2 bases and V by 5 bases; bases with no gene match: 14. The CDR3 sequence is 19 residues long. The CDR3 protein is CASSHEGNRGKPGANVLTF. The DNA for the CDR3 is TGTGCCAGCAGCCACGAAGGGAACAGGGGGAAGCCTGGGGCCAACGTCCTGACTTTC.

This clone was detected only a few times. The V gene is TRBV15, the J gene TRBJ2-3; the match to TRBD1 covers 9 bases. Germline CDR1 and CDR2: LNHNV and YYDKDF (reference sequence). V gave up 0 bases and J gave up 3 bases; unmatched junction bases: 4. The CDR3 has 16 residues. The DNA for the CDR3 is TGTGCCACCAGCAGAGATCGTGGACAGGGGACAGATACGCAGTATTTT. This encodes CATSRDRGQGTDTQYF.

This clone came up a few times. This chain connects TRBV20-1 to TRBJ2-7; D gene unclear. Trimming removed 2 bases from V and 4 bases from J, with 3 bases in between. The germline CDR1 and CDR2 sequences are DFQATT and SNEGSKA (reference sequence). CDR3 length equals 10 residues. CDR3 sequence reads: CSARTYEQYF. CDR3 bases: TGCAGTGCTAGAACGTACGAGCAGTACTTC.

This clone has a handful of counts. The gene calls are TRBV30 and TRBJ1-3; no clear D. V was pared by 3 bases and J by 0 bases, with 6 bases between. This CDR3 is built from 13 residues. CDR1 GTSNPN and CDR2 SVGIG come from the germline V gene (reference sequence). The CDR3: CAWRVTSGNTIYF. In nucleotides, the CDR3 is TGTGCCTGGAGGGTTACCTCTGGAAACACCATATATTTT.

The table lists this clone with a few counts. Distinct nucleotide sequences in the sample also encode this CDR3. The chain carries TRBV18 and TRBJ2-5; D unclear. V was cut by 6 bases and J by 0 bases, with 5 bases left in between. This CDR3 comprises 12 residues. CDR1 and CDR2 (germline): KGHSH, LQKENI. CDR3 residues: CASSSNQETQYF. The CDR3 DNA reads as TGTGCCAGCTCGTCCAACCAAGAGACCCAGTACTTC.

V is TRBV12-5 and J is TRBJ2-1; D not resolved. Germline CDR1 reads LGHNT; CDR2 reads FRNRAP. V shed 5 bases and J shed 8 bases, with 13 bases lying between them. This CDR3 has 13 amino acids. Here the CDR3 DNA reads TGTGCTAGTGGTCGCATAGGGAAGGATGAGCAGTTCTTC. It codes for CASGRIGKDEQFF. Variable domain in full (rest from reference TRBV12-5 and TRBJ2-1): DARVTQTPRHKVTEMGQEVTMRCQPILGHNTVFWYRQTMMQGLELLAYFRNRAPLDDSGMPKDRFSAEMPDATLATLKIQPSEPRDSAVYFCASGRIGKDEQFFGPGTRLTVL.

This clone was counted a few times. V and J are TRBV10-3 and TRBJ2-3; TRBD2 agrees at 7 bases. V gave up 7 bases and J gave up 2 bases; unmatched junction bases: 9. Germline CDR1 and CDR2: ENHRY and SYGVKD. This CDR3 is built from 15 residues. CDR3 loop: CAITDRAGPTDTQYF. In nucleotides, the CDR3 is TGTGCCATCACCGATAGAGCGGGACCCACAGATACGCAGTATTTT.

This clone was seen only a few times. This chain joins TRBV7-9 and TRBJ2-7; 8 nucleotides match TRBD2. Trimming cost V 5 bases and J 7 bases; bases outside gene matches: 10. There are 14 residues in the CDR3. The germline V gene encodes CDR1 SEHNR and CDR2 FQNEAQ (reference sequence). CDR3 sequence reads: CASSQVAGSGEQYF. The CDR3 region has the DNA TGTGCCAGCAGCCAAGTAGCGGGATCGGGTGAGCAGTACTTC.

The chain carries TRBV10-3 and TRBJ2-2; D remains ambiguous. This CDR3 comprises 13 residues. V was shortened by 6 bases and J by 5 bases, with 10 bases between the two germline ends. Looked up from germline, CDR1 is ENHRY and CDR2 is SYGVKD. CDR3 nucleotides: TGTGCCATCAGGGGAATGGGAACCGGGGAGCTGTTTTTT. Amino acid sequence: CAIRGMGTGELFF.

This clone has a handful of counts. V usage is TRBV7-2 and J usage is TRBJ2-1; 11 positions agree with TRBD2. Germline lookup yields CDR1 SGHTA and CDR2 FQGNSA. The CDR3 runs to 15 residues. Trimming cost V 5 bases and J 5 bases; bases outside gene matches: 5. The DNA for the CDR3 is TGTGCCAGCAGCGCTCGGACTAGCGGGCACAATGAGCAGTTCTTC. Encoded protein: CASSARTSGHNEQFF.

This clone was detected a few times. The chain couples TRBV6-1 to TRBJ1-5; no clear D. The CDR3 totals 14 residues. The germline V gene encodes CDR1 MNHNS and CDR2 SASEGT. The ends were cut back, 2 bases at V and 0 bases at J, with 5 bases in the middle. CDR3 region: CASSEQASNQPQHF. Here the CDR3 DNA reads TGTGCCAGCAGTGAACAGGCTAGCAATCAGCCCCAGCATTTT.

The rearrangement links TRBV11-2 to TRBJ1-1; D gene unclear. From germline, CDR1 is SGHAT and CDR2 FQNNGV. Trimming removed 3 bases from V and 1 base from J, with 6 bases in between. This CDR3 is built from 13 residues. The CDR3 loop is CASSFSENTEAFF. In DNA, the CDR3 is TGTGCCAGCAGCTTCTCAGAGAACACTGAAGCTTTCTTT.

The rearrangement uses TRBV29-1 and TRBJ2-7; TRBD2 matches 7 bases. After removal of 5 bases from V and 5 bases from J, the junction contained 15 bases not matched to a gene. CDR1 is SQVTM, CDR2 ANQGSEA, per germline. The CDR3 length is 15 residues. For the CDR3, the DNA is TGCAGCGTTTGGACTAGGACCTATGGAGGCGACGAGCAGTACTTC. Amino acid sequence: CSVWTRTYGGDEQYF.

This clone appeared a few times. V gene TRBV10-3 combines with J gene TRBJ2-3; unclear D gene. This CDR3 spans 12 amino acids. V was trimmed by 7 bases and J by 4 bases, leaving 9 bases between them. From germline, CDR1 is ENHRY and CDR2 SYGVKD. CDR3 residues: CAINESPDTQYF. Written as DNA, the CDR3 is TGTGCCATCAATGAAAGCCCAGATACGCAGTATTTT.

A few counts support this clone. V is TRBV27 and J is TRBJ1-4; no firm D call. The ends were cut back, 6 bases at V and 5 bases at J, with 13 bases in the middle. Germline loops: CDR1 MNHEY, CDR2 SMNVEV (reference sequence). The CDR3 has 14 residues. The CDR3 region has the DNA TGTGCCAGCAGCTTCGGGCGGTTAAATGAAAAACTGTTTTTT. It yields the protein CASSFGRLNEKLFF.

This clone was seen more than once but under ten times. The chain links TRBV30 to TRBJ1-5, with D unclear. The germline V and J ends were trimmed by 3 bases and 1 base, with 10 bases remaining between them. The CDR3 is made up of 14 amino acids. Germline CDR1 and CDR2: GTSNPN and SVGIG (reference sequence). The CDR3 is CAWSRFGSNQPQHF. Here the CDR3 DNA reads TGTGCCTGGAGCCGCTTCGGGAGCAATCAGCCCCAGCATTTT.

This rearrangement joins TRBV29-1 to TRBJ1-4; the D is unclear. Germline CDR1 and CDR2: SQVTM and ANQGSEA. The CDR3 length is 12 residues. The V gene lost 6 bases and the J gene lost 7 bases, with 12 bases spanning the gap. Here the CDR3 DNA reads TGCAGCGTCGCCTTCGGGTCTGAAAAACTGTTTTTT. Residues: CSVAFGSEKLFF.

This clone was seen a handful of times. The chain links TRBV2 to TRBJ2-5; D gene uncertain. V shed 6 bases and J shed 2 bases, with 7 bases lying between them. The CDR3 extends over 12 amino acids. CDR1 and CDR2 from the germline V gene are SNHLY and FYNNEI. In DNA form, the CDR3 reads TGTGCCAGCAGGGGCCTACAAGAGACCCAGTACTTC. Protein: CASRGLQETQYF.

This clone came up a few times. The gene calls are TRBV5-1 and TRBJ2-5; 12 bases agree with TRBD2. Germline loops: CDR1 SGHRS, CDR2 YFSETQ. The CDR3 extends over 15 amino acids. Trimming removed 6 bases from V and 4 bases from J; junction bases left unmatched: 7. The CDR3 loop is CASNRLAGVRETQYF. Written as DNA, the CDR3 is TGCGCCAGCAACCGACTAGCGGGAGTACGAGAGACCCAGTACTTC.

This clone was detected only a few times. The V and J genes are TRBV9 and TRBJ2-5; the D gene is possibly TRBD1 (5 bases). This CDR3 has 13 amino acids. V was pared by 3 bases and J by 9 bases, with 15 bases between. Germline V gene sequence: CDR1 SGDLS, CDR2 YYNGEE. DNA for the CDR3: TGTGCCAGCAGCGCCCAACAGGATGGGGCCCAGTACTTC. This translates into CASSAQQDGAQYF.

Details on this clone: One end of the junction varies from germline; a read error may be responsible. This chain joins TRBV7-9 and TRBJ2-7; possible D gene TRBD2, 5 bases. The CDR3 spans 13 residues. From germline, CDR1 is SEHNR and CDR2 FQNEAQ (reference sequence). CDR3: CASSLADSYEQYF. Written as DNA, the CDR3 is TGTGCCAGCAGCCTAGCAGACTCCTACGAGCAGTACTTC.